This TCR beta chain emerged from a study of Ad26.COV2.S vaccination and SARS-CoV-2 variants (dated by TCRdb to the early 2020s). Study-level background: Vaccine-arm donors were drawn from COV1001, a multicentre, randomized, double-blind, placebo-controlled phase I-IIa trial of Ad26.COV2.S in healthy adults. Trial participants were randomized into five groups of five: low-dose or high-dose Ad26.COV2.S given once or twice, or placebo on both occasions. Investigators remained blinded to trial group allocation during experiments and outcome assessment. Ad26.COV2.S was given intramuscularly at 5x10^10 or 1x10^11 viral particles, as a single shot or as two shots 56 days apart. TCRbeta repertoire sequencing served as the tool for gauging how specific and how broad the SARS-CoV-2-reactive T cell receptors were following Ad26.COV2.S vaccination. The TCR-sequenced set comprised approximately 30 samples: approximately 19 Ad26.COV2.S vaccine recipients, 5 placebo recipients and 8 SARS-CoV-2 convalescent individuals.

The treatment or condition tag for this specimen amounts to: 15 to 20 received Ad26.COV2.S at low or high dose, single or two shots; about 5 received placebo; per-sample allocation not given. For vaccine and placebo recipients, the sequenced repertoires came from samples collected on day 63 after the first injection. Between 29 July and 7 August 2020, Cohort 1b enrolled 25 adults aged 18-55 years at one site in Boston, USA. Ad26.COV2.S was a replication-incompetent adenovirus type 26 vector that expressed a prefusion-stabilized SARS-CoV-2 spike protein derived from the original Wuhan strain. The immunoSEQ Assay was the method used to sequence TCRbeta CDR3 regions. After extraction, genomic DNA underwent amplification by bias-controlled multiplex PCR, followed by high-throughput sequencing. As for the authors' bioinformatics: To quantify the absolute abundance of every unique TCRbeta CDR3 region, sequences were collapsed and filtered. T cell fraction was estimated by normalizing TCRbeta template counts to usable DNA, with usable DNA measured through amplification of reference genes found in all nucleated cells. Repertoire TCRs were annotated as SARS-CoV-2-specific by exact matching of V gene, CDR3 amino acid sequence and J gene to a known reactive TCR set. The reference SARS-CoV-2 TCR set was derived from MIRA and filtered for enrichment in COVID-19-positive ImmuneCODE repertoires, a step that removed public or cross-reactive TCRs. Based on the MIRA antigens, annotated TCRs were further analysed at the level of specific ORF or position within ORF. Breadth was defined as annotated unique rearrangements over total unique productive rearrangements; depth was the summed frequency of those rearrangements. Two-sided Wilcoxon rank-sum tests were used to compare TCR breadth between groups. TCRdb took over this immuneACCESS table, retaining in-frame rearrangements with V and J assigned. Such tables are incomplete; in checked studies, under half of the missing clones stem from an unresolved V gene, and the remainder is unexplained. V, J and clone size derive from that table, while D and trimming were established from the DNA sequence. Recorded for this sample are about 350,000 clones; roughly 90% of them occurred a single time. The top ten hold roughly 5% of the sample.

Overall results and qualifications from the work: Non-spike TCR breadth was comparable between vaccine and placebo recipients, consistent with the vaccine containing only spike. Spike-specific TCR breadth was higher in Ad26.COV2.S recipients than in placebo recipients (P = 0.0014). Substantial breadth of spike-specific CD8+ and CD4+ T cell responses was reported after vaccination. The study lacked the statistical power to compare responses across vaccine doses or regimens. According to the authors, total T cell responses may have been underestimated by the TCR breadth and depth analyses.

Regarding this clone: The specificity of this receptor is unknown. No much larger clone is present one base from it, and per-base qualities are unavailable.

The clonotype originates from a person aged 18-65 years who received the Ad26.COV2.S COVID-19 vaccine or a placebo. The sequencing here drew on peripheral blood, taken in a trial of Ad26.COV2.S vaccine versus placebo.

The DNA reads TGTGCCAGCAGTACATCGAGCGGGCCCACTGAAGCTTTCTTT. The encoded protein is CASSTSSGPTEAFF. The V and J segments used are TRBV6-6 and TRBJ1-1, with the D gene not clear enough to name. Trimming at the junction amounts to 5 bases on V and 4 bases on J, and the germline ends lie 14 bases apart. Measured from the cysteine to the phenylalanine, the CDR3 is 14 residues long. The entry retains the CDR3 DNA only, 42 bases that are in frame from base 1. CDR1 MNHNY and CDR2 SVGAGI were looked up in the germline V gene (reference sequence).